The 9 T cell receptor beta chains below come from one sample, sequenced in a study of shared clonotypes between healthy human individuals. The table came from immunoSEQ multiplex PCR; TCRdb's copy has only in-frame clones and leaves some out. The profile covers 850,000 to 1,100,000 clones, with roughly 77% appearing a single time and about 0.94% taken by the ten largest. The sample comprised memory CD4+ T cells from PBMCs. Noted subset: CD45RA-negative fraction. The receptors stem from a man aged 18 to 29 in good health. Some clones in this sample may be carry-over from other donors' samples.

The chain is built from TRBV7-9 and TRBJ2-2; D not resolved. Per germline, CDR1 SEHNR and CDR2 FQNEAQ (reference sequence). The CDR3 consists of 13 residues. Trimming shortened V by 0 bases and J by 3 bases, and 2 bases separated the two germline ends. The CDR3 sequence is CASSLAYTGELFF. CDR3 nucleotide sequence: TGTGCCAGCAGCTTAGCCTACACCGGGGAGCTGTTTTTT.

The chain couples TRBV12-2 to TRBJ2-7. TRBV12-2 is classified as a pseudogene. CDR3 length equals 12 residues. The CDR3 region is CASRLGMGEQYF. Written as DNA, the CDR3 is TGTGCAAGTCGCTTAGGCATGGGCGAGCAGTACTTC.

This clone turned up a few times. V and J are TRBV28 and TRBJ2-1; perhaps D is TRBD1 or TRBD2 (5 bases each). The CDR3 is made up of 15 amino acids. Germline CDR1 and CDR2: MDHEN and SYDVKM. Trimming took 6 bases from V and 8 from J, leaving 20 bases between them. Written as DNA, the CDR3 is TGTGCCAGCAGCTCCGCCGGTGGGGGTAAAGATGAGCAGTTCTTC. It specifies CASSSAGGGKDEQFF.

The table lists this clone with a few counts. The V and J genes are TRBV27 and TRBJ1-1; D call uncertain. The V gene's germline CDR1 is MNHEY and CDR2 SMNVEV (reference sequence). The CDR3 spans 15 residues. Trimming removed 6 bases from V and 3 bases from J, with 17 bases in between. CDR3 residues: CASSRSWTADTEAFF. The CDR3 DNA sequence: TGTGCCAGCAGCCGCTCGTGGACGGCCGACACTGAAGCTTTCTTT.

Concerning this clone itself: Different DNA sequences within this sample yield the same CDR3. This rearrangement joins TRBV30 to TRBJ1-5; 10 nucleotides line up with TRBD1. V trimming: 3 bases; J trimming: 1 base; junction bases outside the gene matches: 9. The CDR3 is 17 amino acids. Germline CDR1 GTSNPN, CDR2 SVGIG (reference sequence). CDR3 bases: TGTGCCTGGAGATATGGACAGGGGGAAAAAAGCAATCAGCCCCAGCATTTT. Its translation: CAWRYGQGEKSNQPQHF.

The CDR3: CASSSPQTANIQYF. CDR3 coding DNA: TGTGCCAGCAGTTCCCCCCAGACGGCAAACATTCAGTACTTC. The J gene is TRBJ2-4, the V gene TRBV28; no clear D. The V gene lost 4 bases and the J gene lost 6 bases, with 13 bases spanning the gap. CDR3 length equals 14 residues. Germline lookup yields CDR1 MDHEN and CDR2 SYDVKM.

This chain's CDR3 is CASSFGTPARELFF. For the CDR3, the DNA is TGTGCCAGCAGTTTCGGTACACCTGCACGGGAGCTGTTTTTT. The chain carries TRBV28 and TRBJ2-2; D is undetermined. The CDR3 sequence is 14 residues long. CDR1 and CDR2 from the germline V gene are MDHEN and SYDVKM. Trimming pared 3 bases from V and 9 bases from J, leaving 14 bases between.

The count of this clone is one. J is TRBJ2-1 and V is TRBV18, with D possibly being TRBD1 (5 bases). V was shortened by 2 bases and J by 9 bases, with 14 bases between the two germline ends. The germline V gene encodes CDR1 KGHSH and CDR2 LQKENI. The CDR3 contains 14 residues. CDR3 DNA sequence: TGTGCCAGCTCACCAGCGGCAGGGCGGAGTGAGCAGTTCTTC. This sequence encodes CASSPAAGRSEQFF.

This chain links TRBV5-1 with TRBJ2-1; the D gene is possibly TRBD1 (6 bases). The germline CDR1 and CDR2 sequences are SGHRS and YFSETQ. This CDR3 is built from 14 residues. Trimming removed 4 bases from V and 1 base from J, with 9 bases in between. This CDR3 is CASSEGTSYNEQFF. CDR3 in DNA: TGCGCCAGCAGCGAAGGGACATCCTACAATGAGCAGTTCTTC.